The T cell receptor beta chain under discussion was sequenced for a study of technical replicates of blood from four donors. The method was immunoSEQ multiplex PCR; TCRdb's version includes in-frame clones alone and lacks a portion of them. The table shows approximately 69,000 clones, with around 97% occurring only once. This clone was observed once. CDR1 is LNHDA, CDR2 SQIVND, per germline (reference sequence). Between the trimmed V and J ends, which lost 3 bases and 7 bases, there was a span of 18 bases. This CDR3 is 15 amino acids long. The V call is TRBV19, the J call TRBJ1-2; possible D gene TRBD1, 5 bases. The source is a human donor in good health. Sample: T cells isolated from PBMCs. The CDR3: CASSILNTDIAGYTF. The CDR3 DNA reads TGTGCCAGTAGTATCTTGAACACGGACATCGCTGGCTACACCTTC.